The rows below give T cell receptor beta chains drawn from one sample of a study of blood T cell repertoires in COVID-19. Profiling relied on immunoSEQ multiplex PCR, and the TCRdb table lists in-frame clones only, not all of them. The table records fewer than 200,000 clones, more than 85% of them present only once. Material for sequencing was peripheral blood. Receptor source: a man aged 35-49 years with active or convalescent COVID-19. CDR3s include the opening cysteine and the closing phenylalanine or tryptophan. Fields, in order: J gene, D gene, V gene, clone size, CDR3 protein, CDR3 DNA. A D gene is named only where the DNA matches it firmly. Some rows mark clone size as missing; the rest say once, few, many or name a class of expanded clone.

>TRBJ1-2|NA|TRBV5-1|NA
CASSLEILNSGYTF
TGCGCCAGCAGCTTGGAGATCCTAAATAGTGGCTACACCTTC
>TRBJ1-3|TRBD1|TRBV2|NA
CASRMDREWNTIYF
TGTGCCAGCAGAATGGACAGGGAGTGGAACACCATATATTTT
>TRBJ2-1|TRBD2|TRBV19|NA
CASSSLAGLNEQFF
TGTGCCAGTAGTAGCCTAGCGGGGCTTAATGAGCAGTTCTTC
>TRBJ2-7|TRBD2|TRBV30|NA
CAWSRASGGRKNEQYF
TGTGCCTGGAGCCGAGCTAGCGGGGGCAGGAAGAACGAGCAGTACTTC
>TRBJ2-1|NA|TRBV25-1|NA
CASSEGGIGVSEQFF
TGTGCCAGCAGTGAAGGCGGGATTGGAGTCTCTGAGCAGTTCTTC
>TRBJ1-5|TRBD1|TRBV30|NA
CAWSGGTGSSNQPQHF
TGTGCCTGGAGTGGCGGGACAGGGAGTAGCAATCAGCCCCAGCATTTT
>TRBJ1-1|TRBD1|TRBV5-6|NA
CASSLDRGQGEAFF
TGTGCCAGCAGCTTGGACAGGGGGCAGGGTGAAGCTTTCTTT
>TRBJ2-2|TRBD1|TRBV6-2/TRBV6-3|NA
CASSDRVTGELFF
TGTGCCAGCAGCGACAGGGTCACCGGGGAGCTGTTTTTT
>TRBJ2-1|NA|TRBV27|NA
CASSLGGDEQFF
TGTGCCAGCAGTTTAGGCGGGGATGAGCAGTTCTTC
>TRBJ1-1|NA|TRBV5-1|NA
CASRVQGNTEAFF
TGCGCCAGCAGAGTACAGGGGAACACTGAAGCTTTCTTT
>TRBJ2-3|NA|TRBV29-1|NA
CSVIKGTDTTDTQYF
TGCAGCGTTATAAAAGGGACTGACACCACAGATACGCAGTATTTT
>TRBJ2-7|NA|TRBV2|NA
CASSAKASTSFRYEQYF
TGTGCCAGCAGTGCCAAAGCGTCCACGAGCTTTCGATACGAGCAGTACTTC
>TRBJ1-5|NA|TRBV5-5|NA
CASSFFQASNQPQHF
TGTGCCAGCAGCTTCTTCCAGGCAAGCAATCAGCCCCAGCATTTT
>TRBJ2-1|TRBD2|TRBV9|NA
CASSVGRTSSSSYNEQFF
TGTGCCAGCAGCGTAGGTAGGACTAGCTCTAGCTCCTACAATGAGCAGTTCTTC
>TRBJ2-7|NA|TRBV12-5|few
CASLPGRSYEQYF
TGTGCTAGTCTCCCAGGGCGGTCCTACGAGCAGTACTTC
>TRBJ1-5|NA|TRBV6-5|NA
CASSNRVQPQHF
TGTGCCAGCAGTAACAGGGTTCAGCCCCAGCATTTT
>TRBJ1-3|NA|TRBV5-5|medium-sized
CASSFNTELFGNTIYF
TGTGCCAGCAGCTTTAACACAGAGCTTTTTGGAAACACCATATATTTT
>TRBJ2-7|TRBD1|TRBV7-9|once
CASSLYSRGQGYDEQYF
TGTGCCAGCAGCTTATATTCCCGGGGACAGGGTTACGACGAGCAGTACTTC
>TRBJ2-1|NA|TRBV2|few
CASRESRDYNEQFF
TGTGCCAGCCGGGAAAGCCGGGACTACAATGAGCAGTTCTTC
>TRBJ2-7|NA|TRBV7-2|NA
CASSSGGDWYEQYF
TGTGCCAGCAGCTCAGGAGGGGACTGGTACGAGCAGTACTTC